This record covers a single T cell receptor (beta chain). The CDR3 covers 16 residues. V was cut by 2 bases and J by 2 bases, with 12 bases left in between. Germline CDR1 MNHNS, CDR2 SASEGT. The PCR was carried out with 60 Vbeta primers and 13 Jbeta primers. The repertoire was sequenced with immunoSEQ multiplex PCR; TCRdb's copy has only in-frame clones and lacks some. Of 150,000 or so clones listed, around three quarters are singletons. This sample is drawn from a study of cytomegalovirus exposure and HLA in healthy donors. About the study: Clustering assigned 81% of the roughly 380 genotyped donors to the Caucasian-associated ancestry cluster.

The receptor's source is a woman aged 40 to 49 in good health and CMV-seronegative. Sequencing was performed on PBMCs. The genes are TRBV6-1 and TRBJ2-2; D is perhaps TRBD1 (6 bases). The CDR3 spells CASSERAGANTGELFF. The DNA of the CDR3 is TGTGCCAGCAGTGAAAGGGCAGGGGCCAACACCGGGGAGCTGTTTTTT.